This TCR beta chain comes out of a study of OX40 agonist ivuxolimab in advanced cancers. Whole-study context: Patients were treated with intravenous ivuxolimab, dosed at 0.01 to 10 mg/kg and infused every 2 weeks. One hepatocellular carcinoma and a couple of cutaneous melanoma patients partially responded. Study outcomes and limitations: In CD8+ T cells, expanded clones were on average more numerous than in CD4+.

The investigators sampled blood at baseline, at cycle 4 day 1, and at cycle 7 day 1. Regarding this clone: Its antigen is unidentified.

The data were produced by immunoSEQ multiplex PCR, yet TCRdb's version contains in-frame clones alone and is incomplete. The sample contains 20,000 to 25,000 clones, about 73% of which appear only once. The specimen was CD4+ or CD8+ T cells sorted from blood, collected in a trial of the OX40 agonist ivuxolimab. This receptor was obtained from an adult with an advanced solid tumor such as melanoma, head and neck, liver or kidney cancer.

CDR3 region: CASRTGLGETQYF. In nucleotides, the CDR3 is TGTGCCAGCAGAACAGGGTTGGGGGAGACCCAGTACTTC. The V call is TRBV6-5, the J call TRBJ2-5, with D tentatively TRBD1 (6 bases). CDR3 length: 13 amino acids. Germline CDR1 reads MNHEY; CDR2 reads SVGAGI. Trimming pared 6 bases from V and 5 bases from J, leaving 13 bases between.